These 4 T cell receptor beta chains share one sample of origin, sequenced in a study of blood T cell repertoires in COVID-19. Assay used: immunoSEQ multiplex PCR; TCRdb lists only in-frame clones, some missing. The table includes 250,000 to 300,000 clones, around 80% detected once. Sequenced material: PBMCs or T cells enriched from blood (not recorded which). These receptors were obtained from a middle-aged man who had been exposed to COVID-19.

This clone was observed a few times. The V call is TRBV5-1, the J call TRBJ1-3, with D perhaps TRBD1 (6 bases). Trimming took off 4 bases at V and 4 bases at J, with 18 bases between the two ends. Germline assignment: CDR1 SGHRS and CDR2 YFSETQ. This CDR3 is built from 16 residues. In DNA, the CDR3 is TGCGCCAGCAGCAGGGACATCCTTCTTCAGGGAAACACCATATATTTT. This encodes CASSRDILLQGNTIYF.

V is TRBV10-3 and J is TRBJ2-5; maybe TRBD1 (6 bases). This CDR3 is 16 amino acids long. CDR1 and CDR2 from the germline V gene are ENHRY and SYGVKD. Trimming left V 3 bases short and J 4 bases short, with 18 bases between. CDR3 loop: CAISEVGQGFTETQYF. CDR3 nucleotides: TGTGCCATCAGTGAAGTGGGGCAGGGGTTTACAGAGACCCAGTACTTC.

V usage is TRBV12-3 or TRBV12-4 and J usage is TRBJ2-3, with 12 bases matching TRBD2. With 9 bases clipped from V and 6 bases from J, the junction kept 4 bases outside the gene matches. The length of the CDR3 is 13 residues. This chain's CDR3 is CASTSGRTDTQYF. In DNA form, the CDR3 reads TGTGCCAGTACTAGCGGGAGGACTGATACGCAGTATTTT.

The J gene is TRBJ1-1, the V gene TRBV7-3, with D perhaps matching TRBD1 (6 bases). This CDR3 has 15 residues. V gave up 2 bases and J gave up 5 bases, with 15 bases separating them. Germline CDR1 SGHTA, CDR2 FQGTGA. The CDR3 is CASSLLGGQRTEAFF. For the CDR3, the DNA is TGTGCCAGCAGCTTATTGGGGGGGCAGCGGACTGAAGCTTTCTTT.